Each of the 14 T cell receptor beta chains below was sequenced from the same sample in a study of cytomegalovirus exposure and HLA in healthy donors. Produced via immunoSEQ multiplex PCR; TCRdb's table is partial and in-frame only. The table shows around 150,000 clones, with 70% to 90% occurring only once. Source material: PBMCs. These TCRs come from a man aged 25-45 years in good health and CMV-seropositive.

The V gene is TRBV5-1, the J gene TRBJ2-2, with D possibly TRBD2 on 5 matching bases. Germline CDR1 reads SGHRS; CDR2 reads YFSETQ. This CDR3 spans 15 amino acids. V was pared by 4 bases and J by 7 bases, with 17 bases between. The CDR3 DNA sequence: TGCGCCAGCAGCCCCAGGACGGGGTTCGTCGGGGAGCTGTTTTTT. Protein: CASSPRTGFVGELFF.

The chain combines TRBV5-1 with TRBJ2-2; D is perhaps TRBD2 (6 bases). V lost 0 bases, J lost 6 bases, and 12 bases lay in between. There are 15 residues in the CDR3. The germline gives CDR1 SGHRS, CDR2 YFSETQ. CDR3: CASSLAPEGAGELFF. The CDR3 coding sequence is TGCGCCAGCAGCTTGGCGCCGGAGGGAGCCGGGGAGCTGTTTTTT.

CDR3 sequence: CASSRPRSRVRYEQYF. In nucleotides, the CDR3 is TGTGCCAGCAGTCGTCCCCGGAGCAGGGTACGGTACGAGCAGTACTTC. The rearrangement uses TRBV7-9 and TRBJ2-7; D perhaps matches TRBD1 (5 bases). CDR3 length equals 16 residues. The V gene lost 6 bases and the J gene lost 4 bases, with 22 bases spanning the gap. Germline CDR1 is SEHNR and CDR2 is FQNEAQ (reference sequence).

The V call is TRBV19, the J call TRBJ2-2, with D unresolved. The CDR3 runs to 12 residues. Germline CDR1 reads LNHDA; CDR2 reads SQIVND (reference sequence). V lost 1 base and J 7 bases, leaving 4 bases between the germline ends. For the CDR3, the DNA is TGTGCCAGTAGTATAGGAGGCGGGGAGCTGTTTTTT. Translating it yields CASSIGGGELFF. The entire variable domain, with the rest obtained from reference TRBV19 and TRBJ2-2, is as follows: DGGITQSPKYLFRKEGQNVTLSCEQNLNHDAMYWYRQDPGQGLRLIYYSQIVNDFQKGDIAEGYSVSREKKESFPLTVTSAQKNPTAFYLCASSIGGGELFFGEGSRLTVL.

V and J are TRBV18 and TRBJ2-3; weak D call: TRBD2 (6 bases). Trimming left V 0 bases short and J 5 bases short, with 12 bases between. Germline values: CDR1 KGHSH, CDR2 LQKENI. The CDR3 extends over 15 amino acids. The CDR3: CASSPPAAGIDTQYF. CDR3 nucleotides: TGTGCCAGCTCACCACCCGCTGCGGGGATAGATACGCAGTATTTT.

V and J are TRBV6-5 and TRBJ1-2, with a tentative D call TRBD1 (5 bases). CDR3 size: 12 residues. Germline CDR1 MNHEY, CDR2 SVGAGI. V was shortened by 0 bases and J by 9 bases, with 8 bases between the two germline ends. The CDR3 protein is CASSYSPGRYTF. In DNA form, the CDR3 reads TGTGCCAGCAGTTACTCTCCAGGGCGCTACACCTTC.

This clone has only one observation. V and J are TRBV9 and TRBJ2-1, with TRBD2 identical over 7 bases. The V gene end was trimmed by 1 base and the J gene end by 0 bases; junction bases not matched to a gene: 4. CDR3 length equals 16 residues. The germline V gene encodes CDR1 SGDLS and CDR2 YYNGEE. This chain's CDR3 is CASSVLAAASYNEQFF. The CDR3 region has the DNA TGTGCCAGCAGCGTACTAGCGGCGGCCTCCTACAATGAGCAGTTCTTC.

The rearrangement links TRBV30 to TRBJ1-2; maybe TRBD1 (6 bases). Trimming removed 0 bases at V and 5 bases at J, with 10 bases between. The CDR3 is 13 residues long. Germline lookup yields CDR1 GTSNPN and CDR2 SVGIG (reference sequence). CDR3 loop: CAWSVGGLYGYTF. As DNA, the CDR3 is TGTGCCTGGAGTGTAGGGGGTTTGTATGGCTACACCTTC.

CDR3 in amino acids: CSVRDRDRVGGYTF. The CDR3 region has the DNA TGCAGCGTTAGAGACCGGGACAGGGTAGGCGGCTACACCTTC. J is TRBJ1-2 and V is TRBV29-1; 9 positions agree with TRBD1. The V segment lost 5 bases and the J segment 8 bases; nucleotides outside the gene matches: 12. This CDR3 spans 14 amino acids. The germline V gene encodes CDR1 SQVTM and CDR2 ANQGSEA.

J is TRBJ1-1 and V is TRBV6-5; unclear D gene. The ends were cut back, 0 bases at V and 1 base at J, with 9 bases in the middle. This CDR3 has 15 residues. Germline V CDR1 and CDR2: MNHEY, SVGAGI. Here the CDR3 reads CASSYSSRSNTEAFF. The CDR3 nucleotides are TGTGCCAGCAGTTACTCCTCCAGGTCGAACACTGAAGCTTTCTTT.

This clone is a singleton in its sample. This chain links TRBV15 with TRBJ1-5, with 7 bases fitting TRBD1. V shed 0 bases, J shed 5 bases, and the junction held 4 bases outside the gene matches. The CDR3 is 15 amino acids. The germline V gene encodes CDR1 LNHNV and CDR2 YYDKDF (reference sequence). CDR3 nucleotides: TGTGCCACCAGCAGAGAGAGACAGGGTGATCAGCCCCAGCATTTT. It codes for CATSRERQGDQPQHF.

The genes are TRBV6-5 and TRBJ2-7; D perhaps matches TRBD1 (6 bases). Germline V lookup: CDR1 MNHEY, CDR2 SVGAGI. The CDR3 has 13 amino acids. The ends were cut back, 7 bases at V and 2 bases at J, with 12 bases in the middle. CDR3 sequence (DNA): TGTGCCAGCACCAGGGGAGCAACCTACGAGCAGTACTTC. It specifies CASTRGATYEQYF.

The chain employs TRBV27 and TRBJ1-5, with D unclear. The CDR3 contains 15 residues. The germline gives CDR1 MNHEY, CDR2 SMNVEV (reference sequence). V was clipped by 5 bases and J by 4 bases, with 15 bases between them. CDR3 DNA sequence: TGTGCCAGCAGTGAAAAGGCCCGGGGAAATCAGCCCCAGCATTTT. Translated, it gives CASSEKARGNQPQHF.

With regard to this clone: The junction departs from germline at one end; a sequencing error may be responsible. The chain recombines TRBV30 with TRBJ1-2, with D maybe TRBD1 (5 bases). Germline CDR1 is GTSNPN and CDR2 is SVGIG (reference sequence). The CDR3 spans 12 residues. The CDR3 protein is CAWSHSGKGYAF. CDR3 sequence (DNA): TGTGCCTGGAGTCACTCAGGGAAGGGCTACGCCTTC. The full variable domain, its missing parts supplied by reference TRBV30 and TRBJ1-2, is SQTIHQWPATLVQPVGSPLSLECTVEGTSNPNLYWYRQAAGRGLQLLFYSVGIGQISSEVPQNLSASRPQDRQFILSSKKLLLSDSGFYLCAWSHSGKGYAFGSGTRLTVV.